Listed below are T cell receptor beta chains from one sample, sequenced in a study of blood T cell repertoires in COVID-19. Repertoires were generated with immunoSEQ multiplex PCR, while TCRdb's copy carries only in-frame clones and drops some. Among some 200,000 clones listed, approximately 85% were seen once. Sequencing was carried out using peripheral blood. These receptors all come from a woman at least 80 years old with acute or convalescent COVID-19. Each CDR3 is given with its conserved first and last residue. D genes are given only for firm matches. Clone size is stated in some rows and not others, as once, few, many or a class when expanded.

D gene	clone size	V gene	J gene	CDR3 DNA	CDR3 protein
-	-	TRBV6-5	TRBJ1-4	TGTGCCAGCAGGGTATCTACAACTAATGAAAAACTGTTTTTT	CASRVSTTNEKLFF
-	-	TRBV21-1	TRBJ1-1	TGTGCCAGCAGCCCCCCCGACAGGGTCGTAGACGTCACTGAAGCTTTCTTT	CASSPPDRVVDVTEAFF
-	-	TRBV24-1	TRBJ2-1	TGTGCCACCAGTGATTTGGGGCCAGGGGAGCAGTTCTTC	CATSDLGPGEQFF
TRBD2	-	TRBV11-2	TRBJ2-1	TGTGCCAGCAGCTTGAGCGGGAGTATGGTTGAGCAGTTCTTC	CASSLSGSMVEQFF
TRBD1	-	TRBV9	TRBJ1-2	TGTGCCAGCAGCGGAGGGACAGGGGGAGGCTACACCTTC	CASSGGTGGGYTF
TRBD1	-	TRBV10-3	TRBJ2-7	TGTGCCACGAGGTCGGGACAGGGTGCCTACGAGCAGTACTTC	CATRSGQGAYEQYF
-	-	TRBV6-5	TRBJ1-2	TGTGCCAGCAGGCACCTGGGGGGTGGCTACACCTTC	CASRHLGGGYTF
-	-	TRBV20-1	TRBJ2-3	TGCAGTGCTAGTCCAGGCGCTGATACGCAGTATTTT	CSASPGADTQYF
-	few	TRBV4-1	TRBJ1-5	TGCGCCAGCAGCCAAGGGGAGATACAGGGCCTAAGCAATCAGCCCCAGCATTTT	CASSQGEIQGLSNQPQHF
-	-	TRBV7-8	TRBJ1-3	TGTGCCAGCAGCTTAAACAGGCTTGGAAACACCATATATTTT	CASSLNRLGNTIYF
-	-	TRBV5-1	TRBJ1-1	TGCGCCAGCAGCGAAAGAAGTGGAGTCACTGAAGCTTTCTTT	CASSERSGVTEAFF
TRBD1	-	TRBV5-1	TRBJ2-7	TGCGCCAGCAGCCCCCAACAGGGGTCTACCTACGAGCAGTACTTC	CASSPQQGSTYEQYF
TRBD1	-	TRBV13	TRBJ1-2	TGTGCCAGCAGCTTACTCTCGGACAGGGGGTACCCCTTCGGCTACACCTTC	CASSLLSDRGYPFGYTF
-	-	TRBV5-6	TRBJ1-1	TGTGCCAGCAGCTTGGAAGGCAGGTTCTACACTGAAGCTTTCTTT	CASSLEGRFYTEAFF
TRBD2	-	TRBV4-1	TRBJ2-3	TGCGCCAGCAGGTCTAGCGGGGGAGGCACAGATACGCAGTATTTT	CASRSSGGGTDTQYF
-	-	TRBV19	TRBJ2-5	TGTGCCAGTAGCTTTGACGGACTTCAAGAGACCCAGTACTTC	CASSFDGLQETQYF
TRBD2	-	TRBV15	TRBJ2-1	TGTGCCACCAGCGTCGGACTAGCGTGGAATGAGCAGTTCTTC	CATSVGLAWNEQFF
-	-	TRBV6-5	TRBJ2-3	TGTGCCAGCAGTTACTCGAGCGGACTCAGCACAGATACGCAGTATTTT	CASSYSSGLSTDTQYF
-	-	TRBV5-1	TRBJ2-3	TGCGCCAGCAGCTTGGGGGGAGATCCAGATACGCAGTATTTT	CASSLGGDPDTQYF
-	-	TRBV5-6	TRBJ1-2	TGTGCCAGCAGCTTAGGCAGGGCGGGAGGCTACACCTTC	CASSLGRAGGYTF
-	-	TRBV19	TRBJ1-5	TGTGCCAGTAGTCCCTCCGTGAGTAGCAATCAGCCCCAGCATTTT	CASSPSVSSNQPQHF
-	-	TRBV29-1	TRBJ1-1	TGCAGCGTTGGATCTCCGGACAGGAACACTGAAGCTTTCTTT	CSVGSPDRNTEAFF